This TCR beta chain originates from a study of OX40 agonist ivuxolimab in advanced cancers. TCRdb keeps only in-frame clones here, not all; method: immunoSEQ multiplex PCR. This table holds 15,000 to 20,000 clones, around 82% found once. Patients with a history of autoimmune disease or on systemic immunosuppression were excluded. This clone appeared once. From germline, CDR1 is GTSNPN and CDR2 SVGIG (reference sequence). CDR3 size: 18 residues. V lost 0 bases and J lost 6; bases outside the gene matches: 17. The material was CD4+ or CD8+ T cells sorted from blood, obtained in a trial of the OX40 agonist ivuxolimab. The rearrangement links TRBV30 to TRBJ1-5; the match to TRBD1 covers 7 bases. This clonotype originated in an adult with an advanced solid tumor such as melanoma, head and neck, liver or kidney cancer. Written as DNA, the CDR3 is TGTGCCTGGAGTGTACGATCCGAGGGGGCAGGGTTGGGTCAGCCCCAGCATTTT. It is translated as CAWSVRSEGAGLGQPQHF.